These T cell receptor beta chains were read from a single sample in a study of T cells after yellow fever vaccination. TCRdb reprocessed the 5' RACE reads via MiXCR and lists one record per CDR3 protein. The sample lists about 200,000 distinct CDR3 sequences, roughly 3% occurring once. The specimen was CD4+ T cells sorted from PBMCs, collected 10 days after the yellow fever booster vaccination. The receptors originated from a man between 18 and 29 years old who received the YFV17D yellow fever vaccine. Both conserved end residues are part of each CDR3. A D gene is named only where the DNA matches it firmly. Only part of the rows carry a size: once, few, many, or a class if the clone is expanded.

V,J,D,size,CDR3,DNA
TRBV5-1,TRBJ1-1,.,.,CASSFLAGMNTEAFF,TGCGCCAGCAGCTTCCTAGCTGGAATGAACACTGAAGCTTTCTTT
TRBV19,TRBJ1-2,.,few,CASSIQGNYGYTF,TGTGCCAGTAGTATTCAGGGAAACTATGGCTACACCTTC
TRBV6-2/TRBV6-3,TRBJ1-6,.,few,CASREAGRRINSPLHF,TGTGCCAGCAGAGAAGCGGGGAGACGGATTAATTCACCCCTCCACTTT
TRBV5-4,TRBJ1-1,.,few,CASSKQQGMNTEAFF,TGTGCCAGCAGTAAGCAACAGGGAATGAACACTGAAGCTTTCTTT
TRBV5-1,TRBJ2-5,TRBD1,many,CASSDLTGGAETQYF,TGCGCCAGCAGTGACCTGACAGGGGGCGCGGAGACCCAGTACTTC
TRBV7-2,TRBJ1-1,.,few,CASSGRARHGTEAFF,TGTGCCAGCAGCGGCCGGGCCAGACATGGCACTGAAGCTTTCTTT
TRBV19,TRBJ1-5,.,few,CASTTTIRRDQPQHF,TGTGCCAGCACGACTACGATACGTCGGGATCAGCCCCAGCATTTT
TRBV20-1,TRBJ1-1,.,.,CSARPSGRNTEAFF,TGCAGTGCTAGACCGTCCGGGAGGAACACTGAAGCTTTCTTT
TRBV20-1,TRBJ1-2,.,few,CSARGGKGYTF,TGCAGTGCTAGGGGGGGTAAAGGCTACACCTTC
TRBV24-1,TRBJ2-1,TRBD1,few,CATSERYRGRYNEQFF,TGTGCCACCAGTGAGCGGTACAGGGGTCGATACAATGAGCAGTTCTTC
TRBV7-2,TRBJ2-2,.,many,CASTRGRLDWNTGELFF,TGTGCCAGCACCCGCGGGCGGCTCGACTGGAACACCGGGGAGCTGTTTTTT
TRBV7-9,TRBJ2-1,.,many,CASSLRGVRNEQFF,TGTGCCAGCAGCTTAAGGGGTGTCAGGAATGAGCAGTTCTTC
TRBV18,TRBJ2-5,TRBD1,few,CASSPIGTVGETQYF,TGTGCCAGCTCACCAATAGGGACAGTTGGTGAGACCCAGTACTTC
TRBV6-5,TRBJ2-1,TRBD2,many,CASSYSGTRALEQFF,TGTGCCAGCAGTTACTCAGGGACTAGGGCTCTTGAGCAGTTCTTC
TRBV6-1,TRBJ1-5,.,.,CASSPGLPQGQPQHF,TGTGCCAGCAGTCCGGGGCTCCCCCAAGGTCAGCCCCAGCATTTT
TRBV28,TRBJ1-1,.,few,CASSQGGGRTEAFF,TGTGCCAGCAGCCAAGGAGGGGGGCGGACTGAAGCTTTCTTT
TRBV3-1,TRBJ1-5,.,.,CASSQTGQPQHF,TGTGCCAGCAGCCAGACCGGACAGCCCCAGCATTTT
TRBV15,TRBJ1-2,TRBD1,many,CATSRDLGQGLNYGYTF,TGTGCCACCAGCAGAGATCTGGGACAGGGACTTAACTATGGCTACACCTTC
TRBV9,TRBJ1-3,.,many,CASSVDPAGNTIYF,TGTGCCAGCAGCGTAGACCCAGCCGGAAACACCATATATTTT
TRBV7-8,TRBJ2-5,TRBD2,few,CASSLRPGLAGGAGETQYF,TGTGCCAGCAGCCTCCGCCCGGGTTTGGCGGGGGGGGCCGGGGAGACCCAGTACTTC
TRBV12-3/TRBV12-4,TRBJ1-1,.,many,CASSLVAPTEAFF,TGTGCCAGCAGTTTGGTCGCGCCCACTGAAGCTTTCTTT
TRBV27,TRBJ2-7,.,once,CASSFGPSYEQYF,TGTGCCAGCAGTTTTGGGCCGTCCTACGAGCAGTACTTC
TRBV5-5,TRBJ1-1,.,few,CASSSELTALNTEAFF,TGTGCCAGCAGCTCCGAACTGACAGCATTGAACACTGAAGCTTTCTTT
TRBV20-1,TRBJ2-2,.,many,CSVPVRPRDRPNTGELFF,TGCAGTGTCCCCGTTAGGCCGAGAGACAGACCGAACACCGGGGAGCTGTTTTTT
TRBV3-1,TRBJ2-2,TRBD1,.,CASSQEGQGLGTGELFF,TGTGCCAGCAGCCAAGAAGGACAGGGGTTGGGCACCGGGGAGCTGTTTTTT
TRBV3-1,TRBJ2-2,.,.,CASSQDLTPGELFF,TGTGCCAGCAGCCAAGATCTTACGCCCGGGGAGCTGTTTTTT
TRBV6-5,TRBJ1-1,.,many,CASINTGGTEAFF,TGTGCCAGCATCAACACGGGGGGCACTGAAGCTTTCTTT